A single sample gave rise to the 28 T cell receptor beta chains below, sequenced in a study of PD-1 blockade in classical Hodgkin lymphoma. As to time point: cycle 4 day 1 (C4D1), after about 6 weeks of nivolumab. Every patient was affected by relapse after autologous stem cell transplantation, while exposure to brentuximab vedotin was not uniform. Magnetic negative selection was used to purify CD4+ T cells from thawed PBMCs. Clones were sequenced by immunoSEQ multiplex PCR, and TCRdb holds only the in-frame ones, with some missing. The table lists about 21,000 clones, around 68% of them singletons, with 0.95% to 1.5% in the top ten. This specimen was CD4+ T cells from blood, taken before the fourth cycle of nivolumab. The receptors shown here come from a human donor with classical Hodgkin lymphoma.

The rearrangement joins TRBV7-2 to TRBJ2-2; D is undetermined. CDR3 length: 14 residues. CDR1 SGHTA and CDR2 FQGNSA come from the germline V gene. V lost 5 bases, J lost 6 bases, and 13 bases lay in between. DNA for the CDR3: TGTGCCAGCAGCCAGGACCTGGTAGCCGGGGAGCTGTTTTTT. Its translation is CASSQDLVAGELFF. Full variable domain (remainder filled in from reference TRBV7-2 and TRBJ2-2): GAGVSQSPSNKVTEKGKDVELRCDPISGHTALYWYRQSLGQGLEFLIYFQGNSAPDKSGLPSDRFSAERTGGSVSTLTIQRTQQEDSAVYLCASSQDLVAGELFFGEGSRLTVL.

This clone was seen more than once but under ten times. The chain joins TRBV30 to TRBJ2-2, with D perhaps matching TRBD1 or TRBD2 (5 bases each). V dropped 0 bases and J dropped 5 bases, with 13 bases sitting between them. This CDR3 is 15 amino acids long. Germline values: CDR1 GTSNPN, CDR2 SVGIG (reference sequence). CDR3 sequence (DNA): TGTGCCTGGAGTGTCGGGGCCAGGGAAACCGGGGAGCTGTTTTTT. It translates to CAWSVGARETGELFF.

This sequence joins TRBV11-2 and TRBJ2-5, with 7 nucleotides matching TRBD1. V shed 5 bases, J shed 2 bases, and the junction held 5 bases outside the gene matches. Germline assignment: CDR1 SGHAT and CDR2 FQNNGV. The CDR3 runs to 14 residues. The CDR3 DNA follows: TGTGCCAGCAGCGACAGGGATTGGCAAGAGACCCAGTACTTC. As protein: CASSDRDWQETQYF.

The rearrangement links TRBV29-1 to TRBJ1-5, with D perhaps matching TRBD1 (5 bases). The CDR3 spans 13 residues. CDR1 is SQVTM, CDR2 ANQGSEA, per germline. The V gene lost 4 bases and the J gene lost 5 bases, with 12 bases spanning the gap. The CDR3 DNA sequence: TGCAGCGTTGGGGCAGGGCAGGATCAGCCCCAGCATTTT. Translated, it gives CSVGAGQDQPQHF.

The V gene is TRBV9, the J gene TRBJ1-2; no reliable D call. Germline V gene lookup returns CDR1 SGDLS and CDR2 YYNGEE. Deletions cut 0 bases from V and 0 bases from J, with 9 bases between. The CDR3 spans 15 residues. This chain's CDR3 is CASSVGGSANYGYTF. As DNA, the CDR3 is TGTGCCAGCAGCGTAGGAGGATCAGCTAACTATGGCTACACCTTC.

This clone was seen more than once but under ten times. The chain carries TRBV7-2 and TRBJ1-1; D is undetermined. V was trimmed by 5 bases and J by 1 base, leaving 8 bases between them. The CDR3 covers 13 residues. Germline lookup yields CDR1 SGHTA and CDR2 FQGNSA. CDR3 in DNA: TGTGCCAGCAGCCCGGATCCGAACACTGAAGCTTTCTTT. Translated, it gives CASSPDPNTEAFF.

V and J are TRBV4-3 and TRBJ2-1, with TRBD2 identical over 10 bases. This CDR3 is built from 16 residues. J gave up 4 bases and V 0 bases, and 3 bases lay outside the gene matches. Germline loops: CDR1 LGHNA, CDR2 YSLEER. CDR3 sequence (DNA): TGCGCCAGCAGCCAAGATGGTAGCGGGGGGTACAATGAGCAGTTCTTC. It is translated as CASSQDGSGGYNEQFF.

CDR3: CASSGGQFRRGNTIYF. The CDR3 nucleotides read TGTGCCAGCAGCGGGGGACAGTTCCGAAGAGGAAACACCATATATTTT. The chain uses TRBV9 and TRBJ1-3; 7 bases align to TRBD1. J gave up 4 bases and V 3 bases, and 10 bases lay outside the gene matches. The CDR3 has 16 residues. Germline CDR1 SGDLS, CDR2 YYNGEE.

The gene calls are TRBV7-9 and TRBJ2-2, with no clear D. The V gene lost 2 bases and the J gene lost 0 bases, with 7 bases spanning the gap. In germline, CDR1 is SEHNR, CDR2 FQNEAQ (reference sequence). The CDR3 extends over 15 amino acids. CDR3 loop: CASSLTATNTGELFF. CDR3 DNA sequence: TGTGCCAGCAGCTTAACGGCTACGAACACCGGGGAGCTGTTTTTT.

The V call is TRBV5-4, the J call TRBJ1-1, with no clear D. The V end lost 2 bases, the J end lost 7 bases, and 12 bases lay between the germline ends. Per the germline V gene, CDR1 is SGHNT and CDR2 is YYREEE (reference sequence). The CDR3 contains 13 residues. This chain's CDR3 is CASSFLSGDEAFF. In nucleotides, the CDR3 is TGTGCCAGCAGCTTCTTATCTGGGGATGAAGCTTTCTTT. The full variable domain, completed using reference TRBV5-4 and TRBJ1-1, is ETGVTQSPTHLIKTRGQQVTLRCSSQSGHNTVSWYQQALGQGPQFIFQYYREEENGRGNFPPRFSGLQFPNYSSELNVNALELDDSALYLCASSFLSGDEAFFGQGTRLTVV.

The CDR3 here is CASSMRSSSGNTIYF. The DNA of the CDR3 is TGTGCCAGCAGTATGAGGTCGAGCTCTGGAAACACCATATATTTT. The chain employs TRBV6-1 and TRBJ1-3, with no clear D. Germline V gives CDR1 MNHNS, CDR2 SASEGT. Trimming stripped 5 bases from V and 0 bases from J, with 11 bases between. The CDR3 is 15 amino acids.

This sequence joins TRBV5-1 and TRBJ2-7, with 8 bases lining up with TRBD1. The CDR3 covers 15 residues. Per germline, CDR1 SGHRS and CDR2 YFSETQ. Germline trimming cut 6 bases from V and 2 bases from J; bases unmatched to any gene: 10. The CDR3 DNA is TGCGCCAGCACCCGGCGGACAGGGAGTCCCTACGAGCAGTACTTC. Protein sequence: CASTRRTGSPYEQYF.

V gene TRBV7-2 combines with J gene TRBJ2-7; TRBD2 agrees at 14 bases. V was pared by 1 base and J by 2 bases, with 7 bases of the junction left unmatched. The CDR3 is 18 residues long. Germline V CDR1 and CDR2: SGHTA, FQGNSA. The CDR3 here is CASSLVWTSGGRPYEQYF. CDR3 coding DNA: TGTGCCAGCAGCTTAGTCTGGACTAGCGGGGGGAGACCCTACGAGCAGTACTTC. Together with reference TRBV7-2 and TRBJ2-7, the CDR3 gives the full variable domain: GAGVSQSPSNKVTEKGKDVELRCDPISGHTALYWYRQSLGQGLEFLIYFQGNSAPDKSGLPSDRFSAERTGGSVSTLTIQRTQQEDSAVYLCASSLVWTSGGRPYEQYFGPGTRLTVT.

The chain links TRBV5-6 to TRBJ1-2, with 7 bases identical to TRBD1. Per germline, CDR1 SGHDT and CDR2 YYEEEE. Trimming cost V 3 bases and J 5 bases; bases outside gene matches: 7. CDR3 length: 14 amino acids. The CDR3 nucleotides are TGTGCCAGCAGCTACGACAGGGTTGGGTATGGCTACACCTTC. This codes for CASSYDRVGYGYTF.

This chain uses TRBV2 with TRBJ1-1; perhaps TRBD1 as D (6 bases). The CDR3 length is 13 residues. Trimming pared 5 bases from V and 4 bases from J, leaving 11 bases between. CDR1 is SNHLY, CDR2 FYNNEI, per germline. The DNA for the CDR3 is TGTGCCAGCAGTCAACAGGGAGGCACTGAAGCTTTCTTT. Its translation is CASSQQGGTEAFF.

The rearrangement joins TRBV4-3 to TRBJ1-1; D is uncertain. The germline V gene encodes CDR1 LGHNA and CDR2 YSLEER. Trimming took off 0 bases at V and 4 bases at J, with 6 bases between the two ends. The CDR3 covers 13 residues. The CDR3 loop is CASSQDRGTEAFF. CDR3 in DNA: TGCGCCAGCAGCCAAGACCGGGGCACTGAAGCTTTCTTT.

This clone was seen only once. The V call is TRBV12-5, the J call TRBJ2-3; D gene uncertain. Trimming pared 0 bases from V and 2 bases from J, leaving 3 bases between. CDR3 length: 13 residues. Germline V gene sequence: CDR1 LGHNT, CDR2 FRNRAP. CDR3 coding DNA: TGTGCTAGTGGTTTGGTAGTCACAGATACGCAGTATTTT. Its translation is CASGLVVTDTQYF.

This clone was seen only once. V and J are TRBV10-3 and TRBJ2-3; D is ambiguous. There are 16 residues in the CDR3. The V gene lost 4 bases and the J gene lost 1 base, with 15 bases spanning the gap. Germline CDR1 ENHRY, CDR2 SYGVKD. CDR3 DNA: TGTGCCATCAGTGCCCTAGGCCAGGTAGGCACAGATACGCAGTATTTT. Translation: CAISALGQVGTDTQYF.

The J gene is TRBJ2-5, the V gene TRBV11-1, with D perhaps being TRBD1 or TRBD2 (6 bases each). CDR3 length: 14 amino acids. Germline CDR1 SGHAT, CDR2 FQDESV (reference sequence). The ends were cut back, 5 bases at V and 4 bases at J, with 14 bases in the middle. In nucleotides, the CDR3 is TGTGCCAGCAGCCGAGAGGGGGGCCGAGAGACCCAGTACTTC. Translation: CASSREGGRETQYF.

CDR3 DNA sequence: TGTGCCAGCAGCTCCGGAGGGGGCCTTTTTAAGGGCTACACCTTC. Protein sequence: CASSSGGGLFKGYTF. The chain is built from TRBV2 and TRBJ1-2; 7 nucleotides agree with TRBD1. J gave up 8 bases and V 6 bases, and 15 bases lay outside the gene matches. Germline V gene data show CDR1 as SNHLY and CDR2 as FYNNEI. This CDR3 is built from 15 residues. The whole variable domain, remainder taken from reference TRBV2 and TRBJ1-2, is EPEVTQTPSHQVTQMGQEVILRCVPISNHLYFYWYRQILGQKVEFLVSFYNNEISEKSEIFDDQFSVERPDGSNFTLKIRSTKLEDSAMYFCASSSGGGLFKGYTFGSGTRLTVV.

The V and J genes are TRBV5-1 and TRBJ2-2; 10 nucleotides line up with TRBD2. Germline V CDR1 and CDR2: SGHRS, YFSETQ. CDR3 length: 16 residues. Trimming at V came to 4 bases and at J to 6 bases, leaving 9 bases not matched to a gene. The CDR3 DNA reads TGCGCCAGCAGCAGCACTAGCGGGGTTCCTGCCGGGGAGCTGTTTTTT. Translating it yields CASSSTSGVPAGELFF.

The genes are TRBV9 and TRBJ1-3, with D unresolved. The V gene's germline CDR1 is SGDLS and CDR2 YYNGEE. V was cut by 0 bases and J by 0 bases, with 7 bases left in between. This CDR3 is built from 15 residues. The CDR3 coding sequence is TGTGCCAGCAGCGTAGAAGGGTTCTCTGGAAACACCATATATTTT. It is translated as CASSVEGFSGNTIYF.

This chain connects TRBV6-5 to TRBJ2-4; 8 bases align to TRBD2. V lost 6 bases, J lost 8 bases, and 3 bases stayed unmatched. The CDR3 has 12 amino acids. Germline assignment: CDR1 MNHEY and CDR2 SVGAGI. CDR3 protein: CASSPGRDIQYF. The DNA for the CDR3 is TGTGCCAGCAGCCCCGGGAGGGACATTCAGTACTTC.

Only a few counts were recorded for this clone. The J gene is TRBJ1-1, the V gene TRBV5-4; D is perhaps TRBD1 (5 bases). CDR1 is SGHNT and CDR2 is YYREEE in the germline V gene (reference sequence). The CDR3 contains 14 residues. With 0 bases removed from V and 3 bases from J, the gap between germline ends came to 9 bases. CDR3 residues: CASSLGGRYTEAFF. The CDR3 nucleotides are TGTGCCAGCAGCTTGGGGGGGAGGTACACTGAAGCTTTCTTT.

This clone was seen a few times. The chain carries TRBV14 and TRBJ2-7, with no clear D. From germline, CDR1 is SGHDN and CDR2 FVKESK. The CDR3 totals 11 residues. V was pared by 3 bases and J by 3 bases, with 3 bases between. CDR3 sequence reads: CASSHSYEQYF. CDR3 sequence (DNA): TGTGCCAGCAGCCACAGCTACGAGCAGTACTTC.

The V gene is TRBV28, the J gene TRBJ1-5; D is unclear. Trimming pared 6 bases from V and 0 bases from J, leaving 6 bases between. The CDR3 loop spans 13 amino acids. Germline CDR1 is MDHEN and CDR2 is SYDVKM. Here the CDR3 reads CASRINSNQPQHF. The DNA for the CDR3 is TGTGCCAGCAGGATAAATAGCAATCAGCCCCAGCATTTT.

The V and J genes are TRBV6-5 and TRBJ1-2; 7 positions match TRBD1. Germline lookup yields CDR1 MNHEY and CDR2 SVGAGI. Losses at the gene ends were 5 bases for V and 3 bases for J; bases not matched to a gene: 9. The CDR3 contains 15 residues. For the CDR3, the DNA is TGTGCCAGCAGTCTCACAGGGGAGAACTACTATGGCTACACCTTC. It codes for CASSLTGENYYGYTF.

The CDR3 nucleotides are TGTGCCATCGCACCGGGACAGGGGTTTGGAGGTCGTGGCTACACCTTC. The encoded protein is CAIAPGQGFGGRGYTF. The V gene is TRBV10-3, the J gene TRBJ1-2; 10 positions agree with TRBD1. Germline CDR1 ENHRY, CDR2 SYGVKD. This CDR3 is built from 16 residues. With V trimmed by 8 bases and J by 7 bases, 16 bases remained unmatched.